This T cell receptor beta chain originates from a study of blood T cell repertoires in COVID-19. Across the whole study: PBMCs, B-cell-depleted T cells, or T cells provided the cDNA or gDNA that made up the material.

Profiling relied on immunoSEQ multiplex PCR, and the TCRdb table lists in-frame clones only, not all of them. The sample carries over 110,000 clones, under 90% recorded once. The specimen sequenced was PBMCs or T cells enriched from blood (not recorded which). The origin of this receptor is a man between 50 and 59 years old in a cohort exposed to, infected with or recovered from COVID-19 (not recorded which).

CDR3 sequence reads: CARVQGDLAAFF. DNA for the CDR3: TGTGCCAGAGTTCAGGGTGACCTCGCGGCTTTCTTT. V usage is TRBV19 and J usage is TRBJ1-1; possible D gene TRBD1, 5 bases. Per germline, CDR1 LNHDA and CDR2 SQIVND (reference sequence). V lost 9 bases to trimming and J lost 11 bases, with 19 bases between them. The CDR3 covers 12 residues.